A selection of T cell receptor beta chains follows, all from one sample in a study of vaccination and CD4 T cells after COVID-19. Their antigen targets remain unknown. TCRdb reprocessed the PCR reads via MiXCR and lists one record per CDR3 protein. The data hold more than 15,000 distinct CDR3 sequences, with roughly 40% observed a single time. Input material: CD4+ T cells from blood, cultured in vitro. The receptors originated from a human donor who had recovered from COVID-19. Both conserved end residues are part of each CDR3. D genes are given only for firm matches. Some rows have no size entry. The others give once, few or many, or a class for an expanded clone.

V gene: TRBV12-3/TRBV12-4; J gene: TRBJ1-2; D gene: -; clone size: once; CDR3 DNA: TGTGCCAGCAGTTTACATAACTATGGCTACACCTTC; CDR3 protein: CASSLHNYGYTF
V gene: TRBV6-1; J gene: TRBJ2-1; D gene: TRBD2; clone size: -; CDR3 DNA: TGTGCCAGCAGGAGAGCCTCTAGCGGGACCGCCTACAATGAGCAGTTCTTC; CDR3 protein: CASRRASSGTAYNEQFF
V gene: TRBV27; J gene: TRBJ2-7; D gene: -; clone size: few; CDR3 DNA: -; CDR3 protein: CASSTSTKGPIPYYEQYF
V gene: TRBV7-2; J gene: TRBJ1-3; D gene: -; clone size: -; CDR3 DNA: TGTGCCAGCAGCTTATTTCGGGTCTCTGGAAACACCATATATTTT; CDR3 protein: CASSLFRVSGNTIYF
V gene: TRBV7-2; J gene: TRBJ2-1; D gene: -; clone size: -; CDR3 DNA: TGTGCCAGCAGCCTAATCCCAAGGGCTGAGCAGTTCTTC; CDR3 protein: CASSLIPRAEQFF
V gene: TRBV19; J gene: TRBJ2-3; D gene: TRBD2; clone size: -; CDR3 DNA: TGTGCCAGTAGTATAGCGGGAGGGCCCCATCGTGTGCAGTATTTT; CDR3 protein: CASSIAGGPHRVQYF
V gene: TRBV6-2/TRBV6-3; J gene: TRBJ2-3; D gene: -; clone size: -; CDR3 DNA: TGTGCCAGCAGTTACCCGGTCACAGATACGCAGTATTTT; CDR3 protein: CASSYPVTDTQYF
V gene: TRBV5-6; J gene: TRBJ2-3; D gene: TRBD2; clone size: -; CDR3 DNA: TGTGCCAGCAGCTTGGAAACTAGCGGGACTAGCACAGATACGCAGTATTTT; CDR3 protein: CASSLETSGTSTDTQYF
V gene: TRBV19; J gene: TRBJ1-5; D gene: -; clone size: few; CDR3 DNA: TGTGCCAGTAGTATACAGGTCCATCAGCCCCAGCATTTT; CDR3 protein: CASSIQVHQPQHF
V gene: TRBV24-1; J gene: TRBJ2-1; D gene: -; clone size: once; CDR3 DNA: TGTGCCACCAGTGAGGCACGACGAAGGACGAACAATGAGCAGTTCTTC; CDR3 protein: CATSEARRRTNNEQFF
V gene: TRBV7-8; J gene: TRBJ2-1; D gene: -; clone size: few; CDR3 DNA: TGTGCCAGCAGCCCAATCGGGACCGTCAATGAGCAGTTCTTC; CDR3 protein: CASSPIGTVNEQFF
V gene: TRBV20-1; J gene: TRBJ2-7; D gene: -; clone size: few; CDR3 DNA: TGCAGTGCTAGGAGTCAGGGTATCGGGTACGAGCAGTACTTC; CDR3 protein: CSARSQGIGYEQYF
V gene: TRBV19; J gene: TRBJ2-3; D gene: -; clone size: -; CDR3 DNA: TGTGCCAGTAGTATAGAAACGGGAAGCGGCCCAGATACGCAGTATTTT; CDR3 protein: CASSIETGSGPDTQYF
V gene: TRBV7-8; J gene: TRBJ1-2; D gene: -; clone size: -; CDR3 DNA: TGTGCCAGCAGCTTCGATCACCAGGCCTATGGCTACACCTTC; CDR3 protein: CASSFDHQAYGYTF
V gene: TRBV20-1; J gene: TRBJ1-2; D gene: -; clone size: few; CDR3 DNA: TGCAGTGCTAGAGTGGCCTCCCTTAACTATGGCTACACCTTC; CDR3 protein: CSARVASLNYGYTF
V gene: TRBV18; J gene: TRBJ2-2; D gene: TRBD2; clone size: once; CDR3 DNA: TGTGCCAGCTCACCTTTACTAGCGGGAGCCCCCGGGGAGCTGTTTTTT; CDR3 protein: CASSPLLAGAPGELFF
V gene: TRBV6-4; J gene: TRBJ1-1; D gene: -; clone size: -; CDR3 DNA: TGTGCCAGCAGTGAAAACTGGGGAACTGAAGCTTTCTTT; CDR3 protein: CASSENWGTEAFF
V gene: TRBV21-1; J gene: TRBJ2-5; D gene: -; clone size: -; CDR3 DNA: TGTGCCAGCAGCAAAGAAAGTCTAGAGACCCCGCCGTACCAAGAGACCCAGTACTTC; CDR3 protein: CASSKESLETPPYQETQYF
V gene: TRBV6-1; J gene: TRBJ1-6; D gene: TRBD1; clone size: -; CDR3 DNA: TGTGCCAGCAGTGCCCGATCGGACAGGCGGCCCTATAATTCACCCCTCCACTTT; CDR3 protein: CASSARSDRRPYNSPLHF
V gene: TRBV7-8; J gene: TRBJ1-6; D gene: -; clone size: -; CDR3 DNA: TGTGCCAGCAGCTTAGATTCGGTTGGAAATTCACCCCTCCACTTT; CDR3 protein: CASSLDSVGNSPLHF
V gene: TRBV20-1; J gene: TRBJ1-6; D gene: -; clone size: -; CDR3 DNA: TGCAGTGCTAGAGCGGGACTCAATAATTCACCCCTCCACTTT; CDR3 protein: CSARAGLNNSPLHF
V gene: TRBV15; J gene: TRBJ2-5; D gene: -; clone size: -; CDR3 DNA: TGTGCCACCAGCCCCAGACGCCCCAGCGCTCAAGAGACCCAGTACTTC; CDR3 protein: CATSPRRPSAQETQYF
V gene: TRBV30; J gene: TRBJ2-3; D gene: -; clone size: -; CDR3 DNA: TGTGCCTGGAGTTACGGGGGAGATACGCAGTATTTT; CDR3 protein: CAWSYGGDTQYF
V gene: TRBV20-1; J gene: TRBJ2-1; D gene: -; clone size: few; CDR3 DNA: TGCAGTGCGGGGGACTTTAGAACGTACAATGAGCAGTTCTTC; CDR3 protein: CSAGDFRTYNEQFF
V gene: TRBV6-1; J gene: TRBJ2-7; D gene: TRBD1; clone size: -; CDR3 DNA: TGTGCCAGCAGCCGGGAAAGAGCCGGCAGGGGGTTTTCCTACGAGCAGTACTTC; CDR3 protein: CASSRERAGRGFSYEQYF
V gene: TRBV3-1; J gene: TRBJ2-7; D gene: -; clone size: -; CDR3 DNA: TGTGCCAGCAGCAGGCTTAGTTCTCGAGGGCAGTACTTC; CDR3 protein: CASSRLSSRGQYF
V gene: TRBV19; J gene: TRBJ1-1; D gene: -; clone size: -; CDR3 DNA: TGTGCCAGTAGCCACCCATACGGGAGTACTGAAGCTTTCTTT; CDR3 protein: CASSHPYGSTEAFF
V gene: TRBV11-2; J gene: TRBJ1-2; D gene: TRBD1; clone size: -; CDR3 DNA: TGTGCCAGCAGCAACCGGGACAGCTATGGCTACACCTTC; CDR3 protein: CASSNRDSYGYTF
V gene: TRBV20-1; J gene: TRBJ2-3; D gene: TRBD2; clone size: -; CDR3 DNA: TGCAGTGCTAGAGGGGGACTAGCGGTCGGAGGTTCGACAGATACGCAGTATTTT; CDR3 protein: CSARGGLAVGGSTDTQYF
V gene: TRBV28; J gene: TRBJ1-1; D gene: TRBD1; clone size: few; CDR3 DNA: TGTGCCAGCAGGGAAACCTCAGGGGGGGGCACTGAAGCTTTCTTT; CDR3 protein: CASRETSGGGTEAFF
V gene: TRBV7-2; J gene: TRBJ1-2; D gene: -; clone size: -; CDR3 DNA: TGTGCCAGCAGCTTAGTTTCCCAGTTACCTGGCTACACCTTC; CDR3 protein: CASSLVSQLPGYTF
V gene: TRBV2; J gene: TRBJ2-2; D gene: TRBD2; clone size: -; CDR3 DNA: TGTGCCAGCAAGTCTAGCGGGGGTTCGGGCGCCGGGGAGCTGTTTTTT; CDR3 protein: CASKSSGGSGAGELFF